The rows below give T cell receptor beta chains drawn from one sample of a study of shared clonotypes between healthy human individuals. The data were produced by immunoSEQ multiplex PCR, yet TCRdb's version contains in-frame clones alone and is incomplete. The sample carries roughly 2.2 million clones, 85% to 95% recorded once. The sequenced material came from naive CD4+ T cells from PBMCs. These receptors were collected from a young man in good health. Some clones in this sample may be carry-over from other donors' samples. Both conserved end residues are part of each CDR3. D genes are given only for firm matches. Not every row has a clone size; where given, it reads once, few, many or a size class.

CDR3aa: CASSREQGEKLFF
CDR3nt: TGCGCCAGCAGCCGGGAACAAGGCGAAAAACTGTTTTTT
j_gene: TRBJ1-4
abundance: .
v_gene: TRBV5-1
d_gene: .

CDR3aa: CASSQPGQGTNEQFF
CDR3nt: TGTGCCAGCAGCCAACCGGGACAGGGGACGAATGAGCAGTTCTTC
j_gene: TRBJ2-1
abundance: .
v_gene: TRBV6-6
d_gene: TRBD1

CDR3aa: CASSPEGTPGEQYF
CDR3nt: TGCGCCAGCAGCCCGGAGGGGACTCCGGGCGAGCAGTACTTC
j_gene: TRBJ2-7
abundance: once
v_gene: TRBV5-1
d_gene: .

CDR3aa: CASSRPGTIAKETQYF
CDR3nt: TGTGCCAGCAGTCGACCCGGGACTATAGCAAAAGAGACCCAGTACTTC
j_gene: TRBJ2-5
abundance: .
v_gene: TRBV28
d_gene: TRBD2

CDR3aa: CASSSKVGSSYNEQFF
CDR3nt: TGTGCCAGCAGCTCCAAGGTCGGCAGCTCCTACAATGAGCAGTTCTTC
j_gene: TRBJ2-1
abundance: once
v_gene: TRBV6-6
d_gene: .

CDR3aa: CASSGGSGSTDTQYF
CDR3nt: TGTGCCAGCAGCGGCGGTAGCGGGAGCACAGATACGCAGTATTTT
j_gene: TRBJ2-3
abundance: .
v_gene: TRBV5-6
d_gene: TRBD2

CDR3aa: CASTAGTGYNEQFF
CDR3nt: TGTGCCTCTACCGCCGGGACAGGGTACAATGAGCAGTTCTTC
j_gene: TRBJ2-1
abundance: once
v_gene: TRBV30
d_gene: TRBD1

CDR3aa: CASSLVGTGSGELFF
CDR3nt: TGTGCCAGCAGCTTAGTGGGGACAGGGTCCGGGGAGCTGTTTTTT
j_gene: TRBJ2-2
abundance: .
v_gene: TRBV7-2
d_gene: TRBD1

CDR3aa: CASSPTTLRLDQPQHF
CDR3nt: TGTGCCAGCTCACCCACTACCTTAAGGTTGGATCAGCCCCAGCATTTT
j_gene: TRBJ1-5
abundance: .
v_gene: TRBV18
d_gene: .

CDR3aa: CASSLPRPAYEQYF
CDR3nt: TGTGCCAGCAGTTTACCCCGGCCGGCCTACGAGCAGTACTTC
j_gene: TRBJ2-7
abundance: .
v_gene: TRBV28
d_gene: .

CDR3aa: CASSTTGSGANVLTF
CDR3nt: TGTGCCAGTTCCACAACAGGCTCTGGGGCCAACGTCCTGACTTTC
j_gene: TRBJ2-6
abundance: .
v_gene: TRBV19
d_gene: .

CDR3aa: CASSTRTGNDYGYTF
CDR3nt: TGTGCCAGCAGTACACGGACAGGGAATGACTATGGCTACACCTTC
j_gene: TRBJ1-2
abundance: once
v_gene: TRBV6-5
d_gene: TRBD1

CDR3aa: CAWSPSRILTRELKTYEQYF
CDR3nt: TGTGCCTGGAGTCCCTCACGGATATTGACCCGGGAACTTAAAACCTACGAGCAGTACTTC
j_gene: TRBJ2-7
abundance: .
v_gene: TRBV30
d_gene: .

CDR3aa: CASTRQGSSYEQYF
CDR3nt: TGTGCCAGCACCCGACAGGGTAGCTCCTACGAGCAGTACTTC
j_gene: TRBJ2-7
abundance: .
v_gene: TRBV2
d_gene: TRBD1

CDR3aa: CASSSGTRETQYF
CDR3nt: TGTGCCAGCAGTTCGGGGACCCGAGAGACCCAGTACTTC
j_gene: TRBJ2-5
abundance: .
v_gene: TRBV27
d_gene: .

CDR3aa: CASSLVSSGSYEQYF
CDR3nt: TGCGCCAGCAGCTTGGTTAGTAGCGGGAGTTACGAGCAGTACTTC
j_gene: TRBJ2-7
abundance: .
v_gene: TRBV5-1
d_gene: TRBD2

CDR3aa: CSGVQGEETQYF
CDR3nt: TGCAGCGGTGTTCAGGGTGAAGAGACCCAGTACTTC
j_gene: TRBJ2-5
abundance: .
v_gene: TRBV29-1
d_gene: .

CDR3aa: CASARGSYEQYF
CDR3nt: TGTGCCAGTGCCCGGGGTTCCTACGAGCAGTACTTC
j_gene: TRBJ2-7
abundance: .
v_gene: TRBV6-6
d_gene: .

CDR3aa: CASSFASGRQETQYF
CDR3nt: TGTGCCAGCAGCTTCGCTAGCGGGAGACAGGAGACCCAGTACTTC
j_gene: TRBJ2-5
abundance: .
v_gene: TRBV7-9
d_gene: TRBD2

CDR3aa: CASSASGTGNTGELFF
CDR3nt: TGTGCCAGCAGTGCCTCGGGGACAGGGAACACCGGGGAGCTGTTTTTT
j_gene: TRBJ2-2
abundance: .
v_gene: TRBV6-6
d_gene: TRBD1

CDR3aa: CASSDRALNTEAFF
CDR3nt: TGTGCCAGCAGTGATAGGGCTCTGAACACTGAAGCTTTCTTT
j_gene: TRBJ1-1
abundance: few
v_gene: TRBV6-1
d_gene: .

CDR3aa: CASKGAGANVLTF
CDR3nt: TGTGCCAGCAAAGGCGCTGGGGCCAACGTCCTGACTTTC
j_gene: TRBJ2-6
abundance: .
v_gene: TRBV11-2
d_gene: .

CDR3aa: CASNPGQRRGGLFF
CDR3nt: TGTGCCAGCAACCCCGGCCAGCGCCGAGGTGGGCTGTTTTTT
j_gene: TRBJ2-2
abundance: .
v_gene: TRBV7-9
d_gene: .

CDR3aa: CASSHSWDSEETQYF
CDR3nt: TGTGCCAGCAGCCATTCTTGGGACAGTGAAGAGACCCAGTACTTC
j_gene: TRBJ2-5
abundance: .
v_gene: TRBV11-1
d_gene: TRBD1

CDR3aa: CASSSAPDRSLYEQYF
CDR3nt: TGTGCCAGCAGCTCGGCCCCTGACAGATCCCTCTACGAGCAGTACTTC
j_gene: TRBJ2-7
abundance: .
v_gene: TRBV5-4
d_gene: .

CDR3aa: CASSRGGGSRETQYF
CDR3nt: TGTGCCAGCAGTCGGGGGGGCGGGAGTAGAGAGACCCAGTACTTC
j_gene: TRBJ2-5
abundance: .
v_gene: TRBV28
d_gene: TRBD2

CDR3aa: CASIPPGGFGTEAFF
CDR3nt: TGTGCCAGCATCCCGCCAGGGGGATTTGGGACTGAAGCTTTCTTT
j_gene: TRBJ1-1
abundance: .
v_gene: TRBV28
d_gene: TRBD1

CDR3aa: CASSFKVTIYF
CDR3nt: TGTGCCAGCAGTTTTAAGGTTACCATATATTTT
j_gene: TRBJ1-3
abundance: .
v_gene: TRBV28
d_gene: .

CDR3aa: CAASGGNYGYTF
CDR3nt: TGTGCCGCCTCCGGGGGTAACTATGGCTACACCTTC
j_gene: TRBJ1-2
abundance: .
v_gene: TRBV6-5
d_gene: .

CDR3aa: CASSGSGSPRNTQYF
CDR3nt: TGTGCCAGCAGCGGTAGCGGGAGCCCCCGCAATACGCAGTATTTT
j_gene: TRBJ2-3
abundance: .
v_gene: TRBV5-4
d_gene: TRBD2

CDR3aa: CASSYRYTGELFF
CDR3nt: TGTGCCAGCAGCTACCGTTACACCGGGGAGCTGTTTTTT
j_gene: TRBJ2-2
abundance: few
v_gene: TRBV9
d_gene: .

CDR3aa: CTSSSRTSGSNEQFF
CDR3nt: TGCACCAGCAGCTCCCGGACTAGCGGGAGTAATGAGCAGTTCTTC
j_gene: TRBJ2-1
abundance: .
v_gene: TRBV1
d_gene: .

CDR3aa: CASSFSGRSLAGEQFF
CDR3nt: TGTGCCAGTAGTTTTAGCGGGAGGTCTTTAGCGGGTGAGCAGTTCTTC
j_gene: TRBJ2-1
abundance: .
v_gene: TRBV19
d_gene: TRBD2

CDR3aa: CASSLSAGSYNEQFF
CDR3nt: TGTGCCAGCAGCTTATCGGCTGGCTCCTACAATGAGCAGTTCTTC
j_gene: TRBJ2-1
abundance: .
v_gene: TRBV5-4
d_gene: .

CDR3aa: CASSGSVVEGPLHF
CDR3nt: TGTGCCAGCAGTGGATCGGTGGTGGAAGGTCCCCTCCACTTT
j_gene: TRBJ1-6
abundance: .
v_gene: TRBV2
d_gene: .

CDR3aa: CASSLLGGMNTEAFF
CDR3nt: TGTGCCAGCAGCCTTCTCGGGGGCATGAACACTGAAGCTTTCTTT
j_gene: TRBJ1-1
abundance: .
v_gene: TRBV11-2
d_gene: .

CDR3aa: CASSPASTDTQYF
CDR3nt: TGTGCCAGCTCGCCAGCGTCCACAGATACGCAGTATTTT
j_gene: TRBJ2-3
abundance: .
v_gene: TRBV18
d_gene: .

CDR3aa: CASSQPGLGETQYF
CDR3nt: TGTGCCAGCAGCCAGCCCGGGTTGGGGGAGACCCAGTACTTC
j_gene: TRBJ2-5
abundance: .
v_gene: TRBV13
d_gene: .

CDR3aa: CAISEAGGSQETQYF
CDR3nt: TGTGCCATCAGTGAGGCAGGGGGGAGTCAAGAGACCCAGTACTTC
j_gene: TRBJ2-5
abundance: once
v_gene: TRBV10-3
d_gene: .

CDR3aa: CASSYSRQGKSIQYF
CDR3nt: TGCGCCAGCAGCTACTCCAGGCAGGGAAAGAGCATTCAGTACTTC
j_gene: TRBJ2-4
abundance: .
v_gene: TRBV4-1
d_gene: .

CDR3aa: CASSLVGTGAGTGELFF
CDR3nt: TGTGCCAGCAGCTTAGTAGGGACAGGGGCGGGCACCGGGGAGCTGTTTTTT
j_gene: TRBJ2-2
abundance: .
v_gene: TRBV7-2
d_gene: TRBD1

CDR3aa: CASSHGPGTQYF
CDR3nt: TGCGCCAGCAGCCATGGTCCCGGGACCCAGTACTTC
j_gene: TRBJ2-5
abundance: .
v_gene: TRBV4-3
d_gene: .

CDR3aa: CASSSLGASSYNEQFF
CDR3nt: TGTGCCAGCAGTTCACTGGGGGCATCAAGCTACAATGAGCAGTTCTTC
j_gene: TRBJ2-1
abundance: .
v_gene: TRBV28
d_gene: .

CDR3aa: CASSVLLAGVSEQYF
CDR3nt: TGTGCCAGCAGCGTCTTGCTAGCGGGAGTTTCCGAGCAGTACTTC
j_gene: TRBJ2-7
abundance: .
v_gene: TRBV4-2
d_gene: TRBD2

CDR3aa: CASSLDHVGMVTGELFF
CDR3nt: TGTGCCAGCAGCTTAGATCATGTGGGGATGGTCACCGGGGAGCTGTTTTTT
j_gene: TRBJ2-2
abundance: .
v_gene: TRBV11-2
d_gene: .

CDR3aa: CSVDRLNTGELFF
CDR3nt: TGCAGCGTTGATAGGCTGAACACCGGGGAGCTGTTTTTT
j_gene: TRBJ2-2
abundance: .
v_gene: TRBV29-1
d_gene: .

CDR3aa: CASSAGTGYNEQFF
CDR3nt: TGTGCCAGCAGCGCCGGGACAGGGTACAATGAGCAGTTCTTC
j_gene: TRBJ2-1
abundance: .
v_gene: TRBV11-2
d_gene: TRBD1

CDR3aa: CASSLGTEETQYF
CDR3nt: TGTGCCAGCAGCCTCGGGACAGAAGAGACCCAGTACTTC
j_gene: TRBJ2-5
abundance: .
v_gene: TRBV16
d_gene: TRBD1

CDR3aa: CASSHPWGTSGLQETQYF
CDR3nt: TGTGCCAGCAGCCACCCCTGGGGGACTAGCGGCCTCCAAGAGACCCAGTACTTC
j_gene: TRBJ2-5
abundance: .
v_gene: TRBV5-6
d_gene: TRBD2

CDR3aa: CSSYGGRGAETQYF
CDR3nt: TGCAGCTCCTACGGAGGACGCGGAGCAGAGACCCAGTACTTC
j_gene: TRBJ2-5
abundance: .
v_gene: TRBV29-1
d_gene: .

CDR3aa: CASSLSGTHSYEQYF
CDR3nt: TGTGCCAGCAGCTTGTCCGGGACGCACTCCTACGAGCAGTACTTC
j_gene: TRBJ2-7
abundance: .
v_gene: TRBV7-9
d_gene: .

CDR3aa: CASSHRDRRETQYF
CDR3nt: TGTGCCAGCAGCCACCGGGACAGGAGAGAGACCCAGTACTTC
j_gene: TRBJ2-5
abundance: .
v_gene: TRBV7-2
d_gene: TRBD1

CDR3aa: CASSINRGETQYF
CDR3nt: TGTGCCAGTAGTATAAACAGGGGGGAGACCCAGTACTTC
j_gene: TRBJ2-5
abundance: .
v_gene: TRBV19
d_gene: TRBD1

CDR3aa: CASSPHTDTQYF
CDR3nt: TGTGCCAGCAGCCCCCACACAGATACGCAGTATTTT
j_gene: TRBJ2-3
abundance: few
v_gene: TRBV9
d_gene: .

CDR3aa: CASSRARGSGNTYEQYF
CDR3nt: TGTGCCAGCAGCCGGGCTCGTGGGAGCGGGAACACCTACGAGCAGTACTTC
j_gene: TRBJ2-7
abundance: .
v_gene: TRBV27
d_gene: TRBD2